The 9 T cell receptor beta chains in this list originate from one sample, sequenced in a study of blood T cell repertoires in COVID-19. The repertoire was sequenced with immunoSEQ multiplex PCR; TCRdb's copy has only in-frame clones and lacks some. The table shows 50,000 to 60,000 clones, with 85% to 90% occurring only once. Sequenced: peripheral blood. These receptors all stem from a human donor in a cohort sampled during active COVID-19.

The chain has TRBV19 and TRBJ2-1; 8 bases are shared with TRBD2. Per the germline V gene, CDR1 is LNHDA and CDR2 is SQIVND (reference sequence). Losses at the gene ends were 7 bases for V and 4 bases for J; bases not matched to a gene: 9. The CDR3 runs to 15 residues. In DNA, the CDR3 is TGTGCCAGTACCAGCGGCGGGGGGATGTACAATGAGCAGTTCTTC. It yields the protein CASTSGGGMYNEQFF.

This clone was detected once. The chain has TRBV11-2 and TRBJ2-7; tentatively, D is TRBD2 (6 bases). Germline V CDR1 and CDR2: SGHAT, FQNNGV. Trimming shortened V by 1 base and J by 5 bases, and 12 bases separated the two germline ends. This CDR3 region has 14 residues. This CDR3 reads CASSLARGRDEQYV. CDR3 nucleotide sequence: TGTGCCAGCAGCTTAGCGCGGGGTCGGGACGAGCAGTACGTC.

This chain uses TRBV30 with TRBJ2-6, with D possibly being TRBD1 (5 bases). There are 17 residues in the CDR3. Germline V gives CDR1 GTSNPN, CDR2 SVGIG (reference sequence). The ends were cut back, 2 bases at V and 0 bases at J, with 14 bases in the middle. CDR3 sequence reads: CAWSPNYRRSGANVLTF. CDR3 coding DNA: TGTGCCTGGAGTCCCAACTACAGGCGCTCTGGGGCCAACGTCCTGACTTTC.

This clone showed up just a few times. This chain connects TRBV3-1 (or the pseudogene TRBV3-2) to TRBJ1-2, with 7 bases aligning to TRBD1. Unmatched junction bases numbered 8, after V lost 2 bases and J lost 2 bases. CDR3 length equals 16 residues. The germline gives CDR1 LGHDT, CDR2 YNNKEL (reference sequence). The CDR3 DNA sequence: TGTGCCAGCAGCCAATCTGACAGGGCCCCGAACTATGGCTACACCTTC. Encoded protein: CASSQSDRAPNYGYTF.

This CDR3 reads CASGGMEVAYNEQFF. Written as DNA, the CDR3 is TGTGCCAGCGGAGGAATGGAGGTAGCATACAATGAGCAGTTCTTC. This chain uses TRBV3-1 (or the pseudogene TRBV3-2) with TRBJ2-1; D might be TRBD2 (5 bases). The CDR3 spans 15 residues. Germline lookup yields CDR1 LGHDT and CDR2 YNNKEL (reference sequence). V was shortened by 8 bases and J by 4 bases, with 18 bases between the two germline ends.

The gene calls are TRBV19 and TRBJ1-5; the D gene is possibly TRBD1 (6 bases). V gave up 7 bases and J gave up 6 bases, with 13 bases separating them. The CDR3 contains 13 residues. Germline CDR1 LNHDA, CDR2 SQIVND (reference sequence). Written as DNA, the CDR3 is TGTGCCAGTATCGGTCAGGGGTTTCAGCCCCAGCATTTT. It codes for CASIGQGFQPQHF.

The chain joins TRBV2 to TRBJ2-5, with 7 bases lining up with TRBD2. Germline-derived CDR1 and CDR2 are SNHLY and FYNNEI. The ends lost 11 bases at V and 4 bases at J; junction bases unmatched: 13. CDR3 length: 14 amino acids. CDR3 region: CAAWGTGGGETQYF. In DNA form, the CDR3 reads TGTGCCGCTTGGGGGACGGGAGGCGGAGAGACCCAGTACTTC.

The chain recombines TRBV9 with TRBJ2-1; D uncertain. The CDR3 has 12 residues. V lost 4 bases to trimming and J lost 7 bases, with 9 bases between them. CDR1 is SGDLS, CDR2 YYNGEE, per germline. The CDR3 spells CASSPSVNEQFF. In DNA form, the CDR3 reads TGTGCCAGCAGCCCCTCGGTTAATGAGCAGTTCTTC.

CDR3 amino acids: CASSLGGTLDYGYTF. CDR3 sequence (DNA): TGTGCCAGCAGCTTAGGTGGGACTTTGGACTATGGCTACACCTTC. V gene TRBV7-6 combines with J gene TRBJ1-2; TRBD1 is a possible D gene (5 bases). CDR1 and CDR2 (germline): SGHVS, FNYEAQ. The CDR3 sequence is 15 residues long. With 1 base removed from V and 3 bases from J, the gap between germline ends came to 12 bases.